The rows below give T cell receptor beta chains drawn from one sample of a study of CD4 T cells in relation to SARS-CoV-2 and coronaviruses. These TCRs' antigens remain unknown. Assay used: immunoSEQ multiplex PCR; TCRdb lists only in-frame clones, some missing. The data show about 29,000 clones, with 72% seen just once and approximately 13% held by the top ten. Sample: CD4+ T cells from PBMCs, cultured in vitro. These receptor sequences come from a human donor in good health. CDR3s include the opening cysteine and the closing phenylalanine or tryptophan. The D gene is left open where the match is weak. Size tells how often a clone was seen (once, few, many) or the class of an expanded clone, and some rows leave it out.

abundance	d_gene	j_gene	v_gene	CDR3nt	CDR3aa
NA	TRBD2	TRBJ2-7	TRBV29-1	TGCAGCGTCCGACCGGTGGGTAGCGGGCCCACCTACGAGCAGTACTTC	CSVRPVGSGPTYEQYF
few	NA	TRBJ2-2	TRBV9	TGTGCCAGCAGCGTAGCCTCCGGGGCAGGGGTGACCGGGGAGCTGTTTTTT	CASSVASGAGVTGELFF
NA	NA	TRBJ2-3	TRBV19	TGTGCCAGTAGTATAGATATGAGCGGGCCCGCTCCAGATACGCAGTATTTT	CASSIDMSGPAPDTQYF
few	TRBD2	TRBJ2-1	TRBV2	TGCGCCACCGCAGGGGTAGCGGGGGACCATGAGCAGTTCTTC	CATAGVAGDHEQFF
NA	NA	TRBJ2-2	TRBV2	TGTGCCAGCAGTTCCAGCCACACCGGGGAGCTGTTTTTT	CASSSSHTGELFF
NA	NA	TRBJ2-4	TRBV18	TGTGCCAGCTCACCCCTAGCCAAAAACATTCAGTACTTC	CASSPLAKNIQYF
NA	NA	TRBJ2-3	TRBV4-3	TGCGCCAGCAGCCAAGATGCCCAAGGAGGGGGGTATGCAGATACGCAGTATTTT	CASSQDAQGGGYADTQYF
NA	NA	TRBJ2-3	TRBV7-9	TGTGCCAGCAGCATTAGCGTCGGGACAGATACGCAGTATTTT	CASSISVGTDTQYF
NA	NA	TRBJ1-2	TRBV13	TGTGCCAGCAGCTTAGAAGGCATAGACAGCGAGGGTGGCTACACCTTC	CASSLEGIDSEGGYTF
few	NA	TRBJ1-6	TRBV6-5	TGTGCCAGCAGAATTTCCGGGCCGGGGAATTCACCCCTCCACTTT	CASRISGPGNSPLHF
few	NA	TRBJ1-1	TRBV20-1	TGCAGTGCTAGCCGGGCTTTCTTT	CSASRAFF
NA	TRBD2	TRBJ2-5	TRBV4-3	TGCGCCAGCAGCCCCCGCACGGGGGGGTCTGAGACCCAGTACTTC	CASSPRTGGSETQYF
once	TRBD2	TRBJ2-7	TRBV7-9	TGTGCCAGCAGCTTTCCTGACAGCGGGAAGTACGAGCAGTACTTC	CASSFPDSGKYEQYF
NA	TRBD1	TRBJ2-7	TRBV25-1	TGTGCCAGCAGTGGACTCTCGGACAGGGGGCGCCCCGTCTACGAGCAGTACTTC	CASSGLSDRGRPVYEQYF
NA	NA	TRBJ1-1	TRBV18	TGTGCCAGCTCACCACAGCAAAACACTGAAGCTTTCTTT	CASSPQQNTEAFF
NA	NA	TRBJ1-2	TRBV19	TGTGCCAGTAGTATAAACAGGGTCGCTGGCTACACCTTC	CASSINRVAGYTF
NA	TRBD2	TRBJ2-7	TRBV4-1	TGCGCCAGCAGCCGAATCGGGGGGAGCTACGAGCAGTACTTC	CASSRIGGSYEQYF
NA	NA	TRBJ2-4	TRBV29-1	TGCAGCGTTGAATCCCATCCGGGCCAAAACATTCAGTACTTC	CSVESHPGQNIQYF